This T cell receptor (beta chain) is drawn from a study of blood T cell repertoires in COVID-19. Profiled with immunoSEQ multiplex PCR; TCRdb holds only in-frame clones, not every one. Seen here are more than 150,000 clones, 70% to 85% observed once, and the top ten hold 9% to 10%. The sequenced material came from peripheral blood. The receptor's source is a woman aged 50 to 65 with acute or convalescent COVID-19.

DNA for the CDR3: TGTGCCAGCAGTTGGAGACAGGAAGAGACCCAGTACTTC. Amino acids: CASSWRQEETQYF. The chain recombines TRBV6-2 or TRBV6-3 with TRBJ2-5; perhaps TRBD1 as D (6 bases). CDR1 is MNHEY, CDR2 SVGEGT, per germline. Deletions cut 4 bases from V and 3 bases from J, with 9 bases between. The CDR3 is 13 amino acids.